This T cell receptor (beta chain) was identified during a study of T cells after yellow fever vaccination. V lost 6 bases, J lost 4 bases, and 11 bases stayed unmatched. Germline CDR1 and CDR2: SEHNR and FQNEAQ (reference sequence). CDR3 length: 16 amino acids. TCRdb independently ran MiXCR on the 5' RACE reads; one entry per CDR3 protein. The data hold some 150,000 distinct CDR3 sequences, with approximately 9.9% observed a single time. This sequence joins TRBV7-9 and TRBJ2-5; 10 bases line up with TRBD2. The clonotype was recovered from a man between 18 and 29 years old who received the YFV17D yellow fever vaccine. The source material was CD8+ T cells sorted from PBMCs, sampled 45 days after the yellow fever booster vaccination. The CDR3 region is CASRPVSGGLGETQYF. CDR3 DNA sequence: TGTGCCAGCAGGCCGGTTAGCGGGGGGCTCGGAGAGACCCAGTACTTC.